These 13 T cell receptor beta chains were all obtained from the same sample, sequenced in a study of breast tumors, draining lymph nodes, adjacent tissues. Samples came from axillary lymph nodes draining the breast cancer. TCRdb used MiXCR to reprocess the multiplex PCR reads, holding one entry per CDR3 protein. This table holds under 150,000 distinct CDR3 sequences, about 20% found once. Sequenced material: axillary lymph node tissue. These receptors were collected from a female donor with breast cancer. Some clones in this sample may be carry-over from other donors' samples.

The table lists this clonotype with many counts. This rearrangement joins TRBV19 to TRBJ2-3; D gene ambiguous. Germline-derived CDR1 and CDR2 are LNHDA and SQIVND (reference sequence). The CDR3 has 14 residues. Trimming stripped 5 bases from V and 0 bases from J, with 9 bases between. Here the CDR3 reads CASSLGPSTDTQYF. As DNA, the CDR3 is TGTGCCAGTAGTTTGGGCCCTAGCACAGATACGCAGTATTTT.

With respect to this clonotype: A much larger clone differs by one base, so this may be a read error. The chain combines TRBV19 with TRBJ1-5; 11 bases agree with TRBD1. The CDR3 length is 19 residues. Germline V CDR1 and CDR2: LNHDA, SQIVND (reference sequence). J was trimmed by 0 bases and V by 7 bases; bases with no gene match: 14. CDR3 sequence reads: CASKEDRGPPFYSNQPQHF. CDR3 bases: TGTGCCAGTAAAGAGGACAGGGGGCCACCTTTTTATAGCAATCAGCCCCAGCATTTT.

In its sample, this clonotype was seen many times. CDR3 nucleotide sequence: TGTGCCAGCAGTAGAGACCGGGACGGGGAGCAGTACTTC. Residues: CASSRDRDGEQYF. The chain links TRBV12-3 or TRBV12-4 to TRBJ2-7, with D perhaps TRBD1 or TRBD2 (5 bases each). Trimming took off 5 bases at V and 7 bases at J, with 15 bases between the two ends. CDR3 size: 13 residues.

Note on this clonotype: Sequence at one end of the junction differs from germline and may be a read error. This chain uses TRBV24-1 with TRBJ1-5; perhaps TRBD1 as D (6 bases). Germline V CDR1 and CDR2: KGHDR, SFDVKD. The CDR3 is 21 residues long. The CDR3: CATSVFSGAGGRPTSDQPQHF. The CDR3 bases are TGTGCCACCAGTGTTTTCTCGGGTGCCGGGGGCAGGCCTACTAGCGATCAGCCCCAGCATTTT.

This clonotype was seen many times. The rearrangement links TRBV5-6 to TRBJ2-7; 11 bases are a match to TRBD1. The CDR3 runs to 17 residues. The germline V gene encodes CDR1 SGHDT and CDR2 YYEEEE. The trim removed 0 bases at V and 2 bases at J, leaving 7 bases unmatched. This CDR3 is CASSLGRGTGGAYEQYF. CDR3 nucleotides: TGTGCCAGCAGCTTGGGGAGAGGGACAGGGGGGGCCTACGAGCAGTACTTC.

In its sample, this clonotype was seen many times. The chain has TRBV12-3 or TRBV12-4 and TRBJ2-3; D is perhaps TRBD1 (6 bases). The CDR3 covers 15 residues. V lost 7 bases and J 1 base, leaving 15 bases between the germline ends. CDR3 amino acids: CASNPRGAGTDTQYF. In DNA form, the CDR3 reads TGTGCCAGCAACCCCAGGGGAGCGGGCACAGATACGCAGTATTTT.

Ten or more counts support this clonotype. This chain connects TRBV7-3 to TRBJ1-6, with TRBD1 identical over 7 bases. J gave up 6 bases and V 5 bases, and 1 base lay outside the gene matches. Germline V gives CDR1 SGHTA, CDR2 FQGTGA. The CDR3 sequence is 13 residues long. In DNA form, the CDR3 reads TGTGCCAGCAGCACAGGGGTTAATTCACCCCTCCACTTT. This codes for CASSTGVNSPLHF.

The chain has TRBV11-2 and TRBJ2-7; a possible D gene is TRBD1 (6 bases). Trimming took 5 bases from V and 3 from J, leaving 14 bases between them. CDR3 length: 14 amino acids. In germline, CDR1 is SGHAT, CDR2 FQNNGV. The CDR3 protein is CASSQEGGNYEQYF. The CDR3, as DNA: TGTGCCAGCAGCCAAGAAGGGGGAAACTACGAGCAGTACTTC.

V usage is TRBV20-1 and J usage is TRBJ2-4, with 14 bases matching TRBD2. The CDR3 consists of 15 residues. The J segment lost 8 bases and the V segment lost 6 bases, leaving 9 bases of the junction unmatched. The germline CDR1 and CDR2 sequences are DFQATT and SNEGSKA (reference sequence). CDR3 sequence (DNA): TGCAGTGCGCCCGGGACTAGCGGGAGAACGGACATTCAGTACTTC. Its protein product is CSAPGTSGRTDIQYF.

This chain uses TRBV6-5 with TRBJ2-7; 7 nucleotides agree with TRBD2. CDR3 length: 15 amino acids. The germline V gene encodes CDR1 MNHEY and CDR2 SVGAGI. V lost 8 bases and J lost 2; bases outside the gene matches: 12. CDR3 loop: CASGSSGNPAYEQYF. CDR3 bases: TGTGCCAGCGGATCAAGCGGGAATCCAGCCTACGAGCAGTACTTC.

A word on this clonotype: A much larger clone differs by one base, so this may be a read error. The J gene is TRBJ2-1, the V gene TRBV19; 8 bases map to TRBD1. Unmatched junction bases numbered 4, after V lost 4 bases and J lost 5 bases. The CDR3 has 14 residues. Germline values: CDR1 LNHDA, CDR2 SQIVND (reference sequence). The CDR3 nucleotides are TGTGCCAGTAGTACCCCGGGACAGGACAATGAGCAGTTCTTC. Translating gives CASSTPGQDNEQFF.

This clonotype was seen repeatedly, ten times or more. The chain links TRBV6-2 or TRBV6-3 to TRBJ2-2; the D gene is possibly TRBD2 (6 bases). Germline CDR1 is MNHEY and CDR2 is SVGEGT. V lost 0 bases and J lost 1, with 9 bases in between. CDR3 length equals 16 residues. The CDR3 reads CASSYSMRGNTGELFF. The CDR3 region has the DNA TGTGCCAGCAGTTACTCGATGCGGGGGAACACCGGGGAGCTGTTTTTT.

This clonotype was observed a handful of times. This chain joins TRBV28 and TRBJ1-3; 7 positions match TRBD1. The CDR3 loop spans 14 amino acids. The V and J ends lost 6 bases and 2 bases, in that order; junction bases with no gene match: 4. Looked up from germline, CDR1 is MDHEN and CDR2 is SYDVKM. The CDR3 bases are TGTGCCAGCAGGATAAGGGGGCCTGGAAACACCATATATTTT. Translating it yields CASRIRGPGNTIYF.